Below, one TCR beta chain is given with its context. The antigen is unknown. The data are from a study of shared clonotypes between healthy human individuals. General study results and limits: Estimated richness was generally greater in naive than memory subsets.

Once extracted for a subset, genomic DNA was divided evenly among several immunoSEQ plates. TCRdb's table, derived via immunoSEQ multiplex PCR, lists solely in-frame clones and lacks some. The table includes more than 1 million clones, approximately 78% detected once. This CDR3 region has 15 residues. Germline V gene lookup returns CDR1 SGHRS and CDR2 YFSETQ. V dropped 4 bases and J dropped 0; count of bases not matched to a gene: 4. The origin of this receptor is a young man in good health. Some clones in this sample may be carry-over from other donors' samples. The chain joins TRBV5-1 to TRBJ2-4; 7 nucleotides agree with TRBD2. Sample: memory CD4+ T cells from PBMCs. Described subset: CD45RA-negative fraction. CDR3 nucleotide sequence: TGCGCCAGCAGCCAATCTAGCGGAGCCAAAAACATTCAGTACTTC. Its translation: CASSQSSGAKNIQYF.